This T cell receptor beta chain comes out of a study of shared clonotypes between healthy human individuals. The overall study: Researchers assigned three CD4 naive, three CD4 memory, two CD8 naive and one CD8 memory plate to each donor.

The protocol was immunoSEQ multiplex PCR, while the TCRdb copy is restricted to in-frame clones and leaves out a portion. This table has millions of clones, 90% to 95% appearing once. Study-wide results and limits: Relative to clonotypes present in all four donors, those not shared had lower generation probabilities. How much donors shared clonotypes was expected to be affected by sequencing depth. With few donors, the genetic and exposure-history diversity represented was limited.

This CDR3 comprises 13 residues. CDR1 SGDLS and CDR2 YYNGEE come from the germline V gene. Trimming pared 4 bases from V and 4 bases from J, leaving 8 bases between. This clone was seen only a few times. What it binds is unknown. Sequenced input: naive CD4+ T cells from PBMCs. Described subset: CD45RA+ positively selected. J is TRBJ2-2 and V is TRBV9; D is unclear. The sequence was collected from a man aged 18 to 30 in good health. Some clones in this sample may be carry-over from other donors' samples. The CDR3 is CASSPPSTGELFF. CDR3 DNA sequence: TGTGCCAGCAGCCCCCCATCCACCGGGGAGCTGTTTTTT.